These 19 T cell receptor beta chains were sequenced from one sample in a study of cytomegalovirus exposure and HLA in healthy donors. PCR involved 60 Vbeta and 13 Jbeta primers. The protocol was immunoSEQ multiplex PCR, while the TCRdb copy is restricted to in-frame clones and leaves out a portion. The top ten clones hold under 5% of a sample with 170,000 or so clones, 70% to 90% of them seen once. Sequencing was done on a sample of PBMCs. These TCRs come from a girl under 18 in good health and CMV-seropositive.

This clone was detected only a few times. The chain is built from TRBV6-6 and TRBJ2-5; D might be TRBD1 (5 bases). Looked up from germline, CDR1 is MNHNY and CDR2 is SVGAGI (reference sequence). The CDR3 sequence is 13 residues long. Trimming removed 6 bases from V and 3 bases from J, with 11 bases in between. CDR3 loop: CASSRVPEETQYF. CDR3 bases: TGTGCCAGCAGCAGGGTACCCGAAGAGACCCAGTACTTC.

The J gene is TRBJ1-2, the V gene TRBV10-3; TRBD1 aligns across 8 bases. The CDR3 spans 14 residues. V shed 6 bases and J 7 bases; nucleotides not matched to a gene: 10. Per germline, CDR1 ENHRY and CDR2 SYGVKD. The CDR3 reads CAIRQTGTGVGYTF. The CDR3 nucleotides are TGTGCCATCAGGCAAACAGGGACAGGAGTTGGCTACACCTTC.

There are a few counts of this clone. The chain employs TRBV6-5 and TRBJ2-7; perhaps TRBD2 as D (5 bases). This CDR3 comprises 14 residues. V lost 2 bases and J 3 bases, leaving 11 bases between the germline ends. Germline CDR1 reads MNHEY; CDR2 reads SVGAGI. The CDR3, as DNA: TGTGCCAGCAGTTACGGAGGAGAACTCTACGAGCAGTACTTC. Amino acid sequence: CASSYGGELYEQYF.

This chain links TRBV7-3 with TRBJ1-6, with 7 bases fitting TRBD1. CDR1 is SGHTA, CDR2 FQGTGA, per germline. Trimming took 1 base from V and 7 from J; bases not matched to a gene: 10. CDR3 size: 17 residues. The CDR3 nucleotides are TGTGCCAGCAGCTTAAATGTGCGGGACAGTTCGAATTCACCCCTCCACTTT. Protein product: CASSLNVRDSSNSPLHF.

This rearrangement joins TRBV10-1 to TRBJ2-3; 12 positions agree with TRBD2. With 8 bases clipped from V and 2 bases from J, the junction kept 2 bases outside the gene matches. Germline V gene data show CDR1 as WNHNN and CDR2 as SYGVQD (reference sequence). The CDR3 sequence is 14 residues long. CDR3 protein: CASASGGVTDTQYF. The CDR3 region has the DNA TGCGCCAGCGCTAGCGGGGGGGTCACAGATACGCAGTATTTT.

This clone was counted between two and nine times. V and J are TRBV5-4 and TRBJ1-2, with 7 bases fitting TRBD1. CDR1 and CDR2 (germline): SGHNT, YYREEE (reference sequence). This CDR3 has 15 residues. The trim removed 1 base at V and 4 bases at J, leaving 7 bases unmatched. The CDR3 DNA reads TGTGCCAGCAGCTTGTACAGGGGCAATAGCTATGGCTACACCTTC. This codes for CASSLYRGNSYGYTF.

The chain is built from TRBV12-2 and TRBJ2-2; the D call in the table, TRBD1, was not verified against the DNA. TRBV12-2 is deemed a pseudogene. The CDR3 extends over 17 amino acids. The CDR3 bases are TGTGCAAGTCGCTTAGGGGCTCCATGGCTGGCCACCGGGGAGCTGTTTTTT. This codes for CASRLGAPWLATGELFF.

V is TRBV5-1 and J is TRBJ1-1, with D possibly TRBD1 on 5 matching bases. The CDR3 totals 14 residues. The germline gives CDR1 SGHRS, CDR2 YFSETQ. V was pared by 1 base and J by 5 bases, with 12 bases between. CDR3 loop: CASSLTGPRTEAFF. CDR3 coding DNA: TGCGCCAGCAGCTTGACAGGCCCGAGGACTGAAGCTTTCTTT.

Remarks on this clone: This CDR3 is also generated by other DNA sequences in the sample. The CDR3 reads CASSDEVSYNSPLHF. The CDR3 DNA sequence: TGTGCCAGCAGCGACGAGGTTTCCTATAATTCACCCCTCCACTTT. The chain combines TRBV5-8 with TRBJ1-6; D gene uncertain. The CDR3 extends over 15 amino acids. The V and J ends lost 4 bases and 1 base respectively, with 9 bases between them. Germline CDR1 is SGHTS and CDR2 is YDEGEE.

The chain couples TRBV29-1 to TRBJ1-1; no firm D call. V lost 5 bases to trimming and J lost 1 base, with 8 bases between them. This CDR3 is built from 12 residues. The germline CDR1 and CDR2 sequences are SQVTM and ANQGSEA. CDR3 region: CSVREGNTEAFF. For the CDR3, the DNA is TGCAGCGTTCGGGAGGGGAACACTGAAGCTTTCTTT.

This clone showed up just once. This chain uses TRBV4-1 with TRBJ2-7; 11 bases line up with TRBD2. Trimming removed 3 bases from V and 7 bases from J; junction bases left unmatched: 11. The CDR3 is 16 residues long. CDR1 and CDR2 from the germline V gene are MGHRA and YSYEKL. The CDR3, as DNA: TGCGCCAGCAGCCACGGAACTAGCGGGGGAACTACTGAGCAGTACTTC. Protein product: CASSHGTSGGTTEQYF.

V gene TRBV30 combines with J gene TRBJ2-3; no clear D. CDR3 length equals 13 residues. Trimming left V 5 bases short and J 2 bases short, with 11 bases between. Germline V gene sequence: CDR1 GTSNPN, CDR2 SVGIG (reference sequence). The CDR3: CAWAPSPTDTQYF. The CDR3 nucleotides read TGTGCCTGGGCCCCTAGTCCCACAGATACGCAGTATTTT.

This clone has just a few counts. The V and J genes are TRBV2 and TRBJ2-7; tentative D call: TRBD1 (5 bases). V lost 6 bases, J lost 3 bases, and 9 bases lay in between. The CDR3 contains 12 residues. Germline CDR1 SNHLY, CDR2 FYNNEI. The CDR3 coding sequence is TGTGCCAGCAGCCAGGACAACTACGAGCAGTACTTC. Protein sequence: CASSQDNYEQYF.

The genes are TRBV19 and TRBJ1-1; D possibly corresponds to TRBD1 (6 bases). The CDR3 length is 15 residues. Trimming took off 4 bases at V and 1 base at J, with 13 bases between the two ends. CDR1 and CDR2 (germline): LNHDA, SQIVND (reference sequence). For the CDR3, the DNA is TGTGCCAGTAGTACCGAGGGGGGGAGGAACACTGAAGCTTTCTTT. It specifies CASSTEGGRNTEAFF.

The chain uses TRBV11-2 and TRBJ1-1, with D perhaps matching TRBD1 (6 bases). Deletions cut 5 bases from V and 0 bases from J, with 19 bases between. CDR1 is SGHAT, CDR2 FQNNGV, per germline. CDR3 length equals 17 residues. The CDR3 DNA sequence: TGTGCCAGCAGCCCAGGCCCAGGGGAATTAATGAACACTGAAGCTTTCTTT. Amino acid sequence: CASSPGPGELMNTEAFF. Supplemented by reference TRBV11-2 and TRBJ1-1, the full variable domain reads EAGVAQSPRYKIIEKRQSVAFWCNPISGHATLYWYQQILGQGPKLLIQFQNNGVVDDSQLPKDRFSAERLKGVDSTLKIQPAKLEDSAVYLCASSPGPGELMNTEAFFGQGTRLTVV.

The rearrangement joins TRBV7-9 to TRBJ2-6; D is possibly TRBD1 (6 bases). Germline V gives CDR1 SEHNR, CDR2 FQNEAQ (reference sequence). Trimming removed 10 bases at V and 0 bases at J, with 19 bases between. This CDR3 comprises 17 residues. CDR3 coding DNA: TGTGCCAACGCAGGTACAGGGTTAAGCTCTGGGGCCAACGTCCTGACTTTC. It specifies CANAGTGLSSGANVLTF. The full variable domain, rest sourced from reference TRBV7-9 and TRBJ2-6, is DTGVSQNPRHKITKRGQNVTFRCDPISEHNRLYWYRQTLGQGPEFLTYFQNEAQLEKSRLLSDRFSAERPKGSFSTLEIQRTEQGDSAMYLCANAGTGLSSGANVLTFGAGSRLTVL.

The V call is TRBV9, the J call TRBJ2-1, with 10 positions matching TRBD2. J lost 9 bases, V lost 4 bases, and 10 bases had no gene match. Germline-derived CDR1 and CDR2 are SGDLS and YYNGEE. CDR3 length equals 15 residues. Here the CDR3 DNA reads TGTGCCAGCAGCACCATGGAGCGGGGGGGCCTTGAGCAGTTCTTC. Translating gives CASSTMERGGLEQFF.

The rearrangement uses TRBV6-5 and TRBJ2-1; TRBD2 agrees at 9 bases. J was trimmed by 8 bases and V by 2 bases; bases with no gene match: 10. CDR3 length: 16 residues. Germline V gene data show CDR1 as MNHEY and CDR2 as SVGAGI. The chain's CDR3 is CASSYHRGGAKDEQFF. The CDR3 region has the DNA TGTGCCAGCAGTTACCATCGCGGGGGGGCGAAGGATGAGCAGTTCTTC.

The chain uses TRBV9 and TRBJ2-7; D remains ambiguous. This CDR3 has 13 amino acids. The V gene lost 0 bases and the J gene lost 1 base, with 5 bases spanning the gap. The V gene's germline CDR1 is SGDLS and CDR2 YYNGEE. CDR3 nucleotide sequence: TGTGCCAGCAGCGTAGGCCTATCCTACGAGCAGTACTTC. Protein product: CASSVGLSYEQYF.